These 26 T cell receptor beta chains came from one sample sequenced in a study of cytomegalovirus exposure and HLA in healthy donors. The study ran its PCR with 60 Vbeta and 13 Jbeta primers. Assay: immunoSEQ multiplex PCR; the TCRdb copy retains only in-frame clones and omits some. The sample contains 150,000 to 200,000 clones, roughly 79% of which appear only once. Sequenced input: PBMCs. Every receptor here comes from a woman aged 45 to 65 in good health and CMV-seronegative.

The chain carries TRBV6-5 and TRBJ1-6; no definite D call. V dropped 2 bases and J dropped 10 bases, with 12 bases sitting between them. The CDR3 is made up of 14 amino acids. CDR1 is MNHEY, CDR2 SVGAGI, per germline. The CDR3 loop reads CASSYKAGESPLHF. The CDR3 region has the DNA TGTGCCAGCAGTTACAAAGCGGGAGAGTCACCCCTCCACTTT.

The chain combines TRBV30 with TRBJ2-3, with 10 nucleotides matching TRBD2. The V gene's germline CDR1 is GTSNPN and CDR2 SVGIG (reference sequence). With V trimmed by 3 bases and J by 1 base, 13 bases remained unmatched. The CDR3 totals 18 residues. CDR3 sequence (DNA): TGTGCCTGGAGCCACGACCGGGGACTAGCGAGTCGCACAGATACGCAGTATTTT. Encoded protein: CAWSHDRGLASRTDTQYF.

This clone has a single count. J is TRBJ2-7 and V is TRBV4-3; 12 positions match TRBD2. The CDR3 length is 17 residues. The V gene end was trimmed by 5 bases and the J gene end by 6 bases; junction bases not matched to a gene: 14. Looked up from germline, CDR1 is LGHNA and CDR2 is YSLEER. The CDR3 sequence is CASSWNLAGGDLGEQYF. The CDR3 DNA reads as TGCGCCAGCAGCTGGAACCTAGCGGGAGGGGATCTGGGCGAGCAGTACTTC.

The rearrangement links TRBV18 to TRBJ1-4; maybe TRBD1 (6 bases). This CDR3 is 16 amino acids long. CDR1 and CDR2 (germline): KGHSH, LQKENI. V dropped 6 bases and J dropped 1 base, with 15 bases sitting between them. The CDR3 DNA reads TGTGCCAGCTCGGATTACCTCAGGGGAACTAATGAAAAACTGTTTTTT. Protein product: CASSDYLRGTNEKLFF.

The chain has TRBV2 and TRBJ2-5, with D maybe TRBD2 (6 bases). The CDR3 runs 13 residues. V was pared by 8 bases and J by 7 bases, with 17 bases between. Per the germline V gene, CDR1 is SNHLY and CDR2 is FYNNEI. This CDR3 reads CASRRETIGTQYF. The CDR3 coding sequence is TGTGCCAGCCGGAGGGAGACGATTGGGACCCAGTACTTC. Together with reference TRBV2 and TRBJ2-5, the CDR3 gives the full variable domain: EPEVTQTPSHQVTQMGQEVILRCVPISNHLYFYWYRQILGQKVEFLVSFYNNEISEKSEIFDDQFSVERPDGSNFTLKIRSTKLEDSAMYFCASRRETIGTQYFGPGTRLLVL.

V usage is TRBV4-2 and J usage is TRBJ2-7; the D is unclear. The V and J ends lost 1 base and 6 bases respectively, with 7 bases between them. Germline V gene data show CDR1 as LGHNA and CDR2 as YNFKEQ. The CDR3 covers 12 residues. CDR3 loop: CASSQVPREQYF. Written as DNA, the CDR3 is TGTGCCAGCAGCCAAGTCCCCCGCGAGCAGTACTTC.

The chain carries TRBV5-6 and TRBJ1-5, with 9 bases aligning to TRBD1. Germline CDR1 reads SGHDT; CDR2 reads YYEEEE. The CDR3 totals 15 residues. V was clipped by 3 bases and J by 5 bases; unmatched bases: 6. The CDR3 here is CASSSGQGNDQPQHF. The CDR3 DNA reads as TGTGCCAGCAGCTCGGGACAGGGCAACGATCAGCCCCAGCATTTT.

The V and J genes are TRBV28 and TRBJ2-7, with TRBD1 matching over 7 bases. The V gene's germline CDR1 is MDHEN and CDR2 SYDVKM. The V and J ends lost 8 bases and 4 bases, in that order; junction bases with no gene match: 11. CDR3 length equals 14 residues. CDR3 bases: TGTGCCAGCCGAGGGGCAGGGGGAATTTACGAGCAGTACTTC. It translates to CASRGAGGIYEQYF.

This chain joins TRBV27 and TRBJ2-7; TRBD2 agrees at 14 bases. The CDR3 consists of 16 residues. V lost 5 bases to trimming and J lost 4 bases; unmatched junction nucleotides: 7. Germline V CDR1 and CDR2: MNHEY, SMNVEV (reference sequence). The CDR3 coding sequence is TGTGCCAGCAGTCAACCGGGACTAGCGGGAGATTACGAGCAGTACTTC. Translating it yields CASSQPGLAGDYEQYF.

This clone has a handful of counts. This chain connects TRBV6-5 to TRBJ1-2, with 9 nucleotides matching TRBD1. Trimming took 7 bases from V and 8 from J; bases not matched to a gene: 8. Germline CDR1 MNHEY, CDR2 SVGAGI. The length of the CDR3 is 13 residues. CDR3 region: CASISQGARGYTF. DNA of the CDR3: TGTGCCAGCATCTCACAGGGGGCGCGGGGCTACACCTTC.

The CDR3 nucleotides read TGTGCCAGCACCTTTAACAGGGTCAACATTCAGTACTTC. It encodes CASTFNRVNIQYF. The gene calls are TRBV5-6 and TRBJ2-4; a possible D gene is TRBD1 (6 bases). This CDR3 region has 13 residues. Germline loops: CDR1 SGHDT, CDR2 YYEEEE. V was pared by 6 bases and J by 7 bases, with 14 bases between.

The V gene is TRBV15, the J gene TRBJ2-1, with D perhaps TRBD1 (6 bases). V dropped 0 bases and J dropped 7 bases, with 16 bases sitting between them. This CDR3 region has 16 residues. Germline-derived CDR1 and CDR2 are LNHNV and YYDKDF (reference sequence). In DNA form, the CDR3 reads TGTGCCACCAGCAGAGAGGTTAGAGGGGGAAAGAATGAGCAGTTCTTC. It translates to CATSREVRGGKNEQFF.

This chain connects TRBV7-2 to TRBJ2-3; 8 nucleotides align to TRBD2. V shed 3 bases, J shed 2 bases, and the junction held 13 bases outside the gene matches. Per the germline V gene, CDR1 is SGHTA and CDR2 is FQGNSA. The CDR3 runs 18 residues. The CDR3 reads CASSFIRGGLVFTDTQYF. The CDR3 bases are TGTGCCAGCAGCTTTATCCGGGGGGGCCTCGTATTCACAGATACGCAGTATTTT.

This sequence joins TRBV7-2 and TRBJ2-3, with 7 bases matching TRBD2. The trim removed 4 bases at V and 4 bases at J, leaving 8 bases unmatched. The CDR3 is 15 amino acids. The V gene's germline CDR1 is SGHTA and CDR2 FQGNSA. The CDR3 DNA follows: TGTGCCAGCAGCTCCCGCTCTAGCGGCGCAGATACGCAGTATTTT. Protein product: CASSSRSSGADTQYF.

The gene calls are TRBV6-4 and TRBJ2-5; TRBD2 agrees at 9 bases. In germline, CDR1 is MRHNA, CDR2 SNTAGT. This CDR3 is 15 amino acids long. V shed 3 bases, J shed 4 bases, and the junction held 6 bases outside the gene matches. This chain's CDR3 is CASSEAGGTGETQYF. The DNA for the CDR3 is TGTGCCAGCAGTGAGGCGGGGGGGACCGGAGAGACCCAGTACTTC.

The chain carries TRBV9 and TRBJ2-5; D remains ambiguous. CDR1 is SGDLS and CDR2 is YYNGEE in the germline V gene. The CDR3 length is 14 residues. The V end was cut by 0 bases, the J end by 5 bases, with 11 bases between. The CDR3 DNA sequence: TGTGCCAGCAGCGTAGACACCCGATGGGAGACCCAGTACTTC. It is translated as CASSVDTRWETQYF.

J is TRBJ1-2 and V is TRBV7-9; TRBD1 agrees at 7 bases. V dropped 3 bases and J dropped 5; count of bases not matched to a gene: 3. The CDR3 totals 13 residues. Per germline, CDR1 SEHNR and CDR2 FQNEAQ (reference sequence). The CDR3 sequence is CASSLDRPYGYTF. As DNA, the CDR3 is TGTGCCAGCAGCTTGGACAGGCCATATGGCTACACCTTC.

The J gene is TRBJ1-2, the V gene TRBV5-4; TRBD1 matches at 8 bases. V trimming: 0 bases; J trimming: 6 bases; junction bases outside the gene matches: 4. This CDR3 has 14 amino acids. CDR1 is SGHNT and CDR2 is YYREEE in the germline V gene (reference sequence). The CDR3 coding sequence is TGTGCCAGCAGCTTGGTGACAGGGGACGATGGCTACACCTTC. This translates into CASSLVTGDDGYTF.

The chain uses TRBV6-5 and TRBJ1-1; 11 bases are a match to TRBD1. This CDR3 is built from 15 residues. V lost 6 bases, J lost 3 bases, and 6 bases stayed unmatched. Germline-derived CDR1 and CDR2 are MNHEY and SVGAGI. CDR3 sequence reads: CASSGQGAGDTEAFF. The CDR3 DNA reads TGTGCCAGCAGCGGACAGGGGGCAGGGGACACTGAAGCTTTCTTT.

This clone was detected a few times. The chain links TRBV9 to TRBJ1-3; a weak D match, TRBD1 (5 bases). Germline CDR1 SGDLS, CDR2 YYNGEE. The CDR3 has 16 amino acids. V lost 4 bases and J lost 8, with 22 bases in between. This chain's CDR3 is CASSPEGGGAGHTIYF. CDR3 in DNA: TGTGCCAGCAGCCCAGAGGGAGGAGGGGCTGGTCACACCATATATTTT. Drawing the rest from reference TRBV9 and TRBJ1-3, the complete variable domain is DSGVTQTPKHLITATGQRVTLRCSPRSGDLSVYWYQQSLDQGLQFLIQYYNGEERAKGNILERFSAQQFPDLHSELNLSSLELGDSALYFCASSPEGGGAGHTIYFGEGSWLTVV.

The chain has TRBV5-4 and TRBJ2-3; 7 nucleotides agree with TRBD1. Germline-derived CDR1 and CDR2 are SGHNT and YYREEE (reference sequence). This CDR3 is built from 15 residues. J lost 0 bases, V lost 1 base, and 2 bases had no gene match. The CDR3 region is CASSLPGQSTDTQYF. Here the CDR3 DNA reads TGTGCCAGCAGCTTGCCGGGACAGAGCACAGATACGCAGTATTTT. Combining the CDR3 with reference TRBV5-4 and TRBJ2-3 gives the whole variable domain ETGVTQSPTHLIKTRGQQVTLRCSSQSGHNTVSWYQQALGQGPQFIFQYYREEENGRGNFPPRFSGLQFPNYSSELNVNALELDDSALYLCASSLPGQSTDTQYFGPGTRLTVL.

The chain combines TRBV14 with TRBJ1-4, with D tentatively TRBD1 (5 bases). Between the trimmed V and J ends, which lost 4 bases and 7 bases, there was a span of 16 bases. CDR3 length equals 15 residues. CDR1 and CDR2 from the germline V gene are SGHDN and FVKESK. The CDR3 DNA follows: TGTGCCAGCAGCCCACGGGGGGGGGAAGGTGAAAAACTGTTTTTT. Protein product: CASSPRGGEGEKLFF. Together with reference TRBV14 and TRBJ1-4, the CDR3 gives the full variable domain: EAGVTQFPSHSVIEKGQTVTLRCDPISGHDNLYWYRRVMGKEIKFLLHFVKESKQDESGMPNNRFLAERTGGTYSTLKVQPAELEDSGVYFCASSPRGGEGEKLFFGSGTQLSVL.

The chain recombines TRBV19 with TRBJ2-5; 11 nucleotides align to TRBD2. Germline loops: CDR1 LNHDA, CDR2 SQIVND (reference sequence). The CDR3 has 15 residues. V shed 3 bases and J 4 bases; nucleotides not matched to a gene: 4. As DNA, the CDR3 is TGTGCCAGTAGTATGAGTGGGACTAGCGGAGAGACCCAGTACTTC. Amino acids: CASSMSGTSGETQYF.

The rearrangement uses TRBV29-1 and TRBJ2-4; D possibly corresponds to TRBD1 (6 bases). The CDR3 covers 15 residues. V gave up 0 bases and J gave up 3 bases, with 12 bases separating them. CDR1 is SQVTM and CDR2 is ANQGSEA in the germline V gene. CDR3 bases: TGCAGCGTTGAAGATGCCCCAGGGGACAAAAACATTCAGTACTTC. The encoded protein is CSVEDAPGDKNIQYF. The whole variable domain, filled in from reference TRBV29-1 and TRBJ2-4, reads SAVISQKPSRDICQRGTSLTIQCQVDSQVTMMFWYRQQPGQSLTLIATANQGSEATYESGFVIDKFPISRPNLTFSTLTVSNMSPEDSSIYLCSVEDAPGDKNIQYFGAGTRLSVL.

CDR3 residues: CAISEARQVQETQYF. The CDR3 DNA reads as TGTGCCATCAGTGAGGCCCGACAGGTCCAGGAGACCCAGTACTTC. The rearrangement joins TRBV10-3 to TRBJ2-5, with D tentatively TRBD1 (6 bases). CDR3 length equals 15 residues. Germline loops: CDR1 ENHRY, CDR2 SYGVKD. V lost 2 bases and J lost 5, with 15 bases in between.

This chain joins TRBV28 and TRBJ2-7; TRBD2 matches 7 bases. Germline CDR1 reads MDHEN; CDR2 reads SYDVKM. This CDR3 is 15 amino acids long. V was pared by 4 bases and J by 1 base, with 7 bases of the junction left unmatched. The CDR3 sequence is CASSSAERESYEQYF. CDR3 coding DNA: TGTGCCAGCAGTTCGGCGGAGCGGGAATCCTACGAGCAGTACTTC.